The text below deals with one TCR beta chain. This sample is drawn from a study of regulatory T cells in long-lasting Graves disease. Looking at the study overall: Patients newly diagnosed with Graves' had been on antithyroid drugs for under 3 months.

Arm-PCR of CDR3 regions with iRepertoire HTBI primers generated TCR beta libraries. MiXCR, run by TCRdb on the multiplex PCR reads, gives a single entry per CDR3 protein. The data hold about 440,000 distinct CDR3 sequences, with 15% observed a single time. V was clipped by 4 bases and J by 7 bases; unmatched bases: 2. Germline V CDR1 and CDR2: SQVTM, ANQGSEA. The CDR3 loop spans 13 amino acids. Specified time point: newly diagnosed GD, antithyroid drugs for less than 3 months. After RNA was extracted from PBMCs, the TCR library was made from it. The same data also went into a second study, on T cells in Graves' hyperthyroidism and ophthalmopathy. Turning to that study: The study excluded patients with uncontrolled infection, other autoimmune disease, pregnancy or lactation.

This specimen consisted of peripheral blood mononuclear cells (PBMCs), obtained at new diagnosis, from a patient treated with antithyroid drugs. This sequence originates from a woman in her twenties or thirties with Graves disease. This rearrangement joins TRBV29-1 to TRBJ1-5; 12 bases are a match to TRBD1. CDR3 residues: CSVGDRGRQPQHF. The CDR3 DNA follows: TGCAGCGTTGGGGACAGGGGGCGACAGCCCCAGCATTTT.